This T cell receptor beta chain was sequenced during a study of T-cell memory formation after mild COVID-19. Turning to the study itself: Largely donor-specific sequence clusters came from two donors. General observations from the study: Most CD4+ clones that shrank were in CM and EM, while CD8+ ones turned up in EMRA.

CDR3 length: 14 residues. The V gene's germline CDR1 is DFQATT and CDR2 SNEGSKA (reference sequence). V dropped 1 base and J dropped 10 bases, with 14 bases sitting between them. In this sample, this clonotype turned up a few times. No antigen is known for it. TCRdb called the 5' RACE reads again in MiXCR, with one record for every CDR3 protein. Here the sample spans 270,000 or so distinct CDR3 sequences, more than 15% being singletons. Input material: PBMCs or a T cell subset sorted from them (not recorded which). The TCR sequence derives from a young man who had mild COVID-19 (a few samples of this study predate the infection). Cell type and time point are not known. The rearrangement joins TRBV20-1 to TRBJ1-6; D uncertain. The CDR3 sequence: CSARVPPQDSPLHF. CDR3 nucleotide sequence: TGCAGTGCTAGAGTCCCCCCCCAGGACTCACCCCTCCACTTT.